The clone carrying this TCR beta chain came up a few times. A second 7 to 11 cycle PCR used barcoded and J-beta primers. TCRdb ran MiXCR on the 5' RACE reads and lists one entry per CDR3 protein. The sample contains over 750,000 distinct CDR3 sequences, more than 20% of which appear only once. The V gene lost 0 bases and the J gene lost 6 bases, with 5 bases spanning the gap. Germline lookup yields CDR1 SQVTM and CDR2 ANQGSEA. The CDR3 contains 12 residues. The data stem from a study of blood T cells in healthy people across ages. These data were also filed under a second study, of T cells of mothers and their children.

The sample was blood. The chain combines TRBV29-1 with TRBJ2-2; D is uncertain. This sequence originates from a boy younger than 18 in good health. The CDR3, as DNA: TGCAGCGTTGAAGATCTACCCGGGGAGCTGTTTTTT. It specifies CSVEDLPGELFF.